The clone carrying this T cell receptor (beta chain) was seen only a few times. The antigen remains undetermined. Trimming removed 2 bases at V and 5 bases at J, with 6 bases between. The CDR3 spans 12 residues. Per the germline V gene, CDR1 is SGHTA and CDR2 is FQGNSA. The entry originates in a study of OX40 agonist ivuxolimab in advanced cancers. Study details: The drug used for patients, ivuxolimab, was an agonistic anti-OX40 (CD134) antibody. The study's findings and limits: Both blood CD4+ and CD8+ T cells showed clonal growth by week 6 at 0.1 to 3.0 mg/kg. The mean number of expanded clones was higher in CD8+ T cells than in CD4+.

Assay used: immunoSEQ multiplex PCR; TCRdb lists only in-frame clones, some missing. The repertoire holds 45,000 or so clones, with 80% as singletons. J is TRBJ1-1 and V is TRBV7-2; D remains unclear. Specimen: CD4+ or CD8+ T cells sorted from blood, collected in a trial of the OX40 agonist ivuxolimab. The clonotype comes from an adult with an advanced solid tumor such as melanoma, head and neck, liver or kidney cancer. The CDR3 DNA sequence: TGTGCCAGCAGCTTACGGGGAACTGAAGCTTTCTTT. It encodes CASSLRGTEAFF.